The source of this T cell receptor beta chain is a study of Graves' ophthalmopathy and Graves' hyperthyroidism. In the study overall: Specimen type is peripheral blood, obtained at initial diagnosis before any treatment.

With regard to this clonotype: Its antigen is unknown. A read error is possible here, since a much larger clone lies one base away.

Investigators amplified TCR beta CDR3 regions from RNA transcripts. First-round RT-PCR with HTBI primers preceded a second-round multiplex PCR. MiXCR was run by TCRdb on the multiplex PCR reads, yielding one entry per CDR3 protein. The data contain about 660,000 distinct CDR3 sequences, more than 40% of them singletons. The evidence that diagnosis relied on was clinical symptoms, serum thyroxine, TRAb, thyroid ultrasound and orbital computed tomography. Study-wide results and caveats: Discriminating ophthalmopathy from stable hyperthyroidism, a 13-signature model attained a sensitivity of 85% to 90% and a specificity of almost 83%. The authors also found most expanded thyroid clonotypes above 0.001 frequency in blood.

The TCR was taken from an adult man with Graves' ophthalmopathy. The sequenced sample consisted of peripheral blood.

Written as DNA, the CDR3 is TGTGCCAGCGGCCCGCTCCGTCAGCCCCAGCATTTT. Residues: CASGPLRQPQHF. The chain carries TRBV12-3 or TRBV12-4 and TRBJ1-5; D unclear. V lost 8 bases and J 6 bases, leaving 11 bases between the germline ends. There are 12 residues in the CDR3.